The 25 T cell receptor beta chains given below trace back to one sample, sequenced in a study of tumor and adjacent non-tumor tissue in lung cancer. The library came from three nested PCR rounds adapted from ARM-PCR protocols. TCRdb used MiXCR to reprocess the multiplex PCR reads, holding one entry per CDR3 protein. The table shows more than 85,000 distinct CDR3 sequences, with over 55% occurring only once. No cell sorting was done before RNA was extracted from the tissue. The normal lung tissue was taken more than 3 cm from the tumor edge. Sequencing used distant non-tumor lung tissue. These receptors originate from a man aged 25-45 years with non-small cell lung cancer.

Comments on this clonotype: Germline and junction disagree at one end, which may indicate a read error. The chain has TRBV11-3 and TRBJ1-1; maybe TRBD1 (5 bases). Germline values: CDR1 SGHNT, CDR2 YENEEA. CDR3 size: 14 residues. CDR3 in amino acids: CASRLGVGDTEAFF. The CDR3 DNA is TGTGCCAGCCGCTTAGGGGTGGGAGATACTGAGGCTTTCTTT.

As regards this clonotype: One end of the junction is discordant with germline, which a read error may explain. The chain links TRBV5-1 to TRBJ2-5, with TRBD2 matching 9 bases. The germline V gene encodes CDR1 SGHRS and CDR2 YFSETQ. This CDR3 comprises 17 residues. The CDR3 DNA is TGTGCCAGCAGCCCGGAAAGCGAGCGGGGGGCTTTAGAGACCCAGTACTTC. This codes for CASSPESERGALETQYF.

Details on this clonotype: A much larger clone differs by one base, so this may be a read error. The CDR3 sequence is CSAEDGAYEQYF. The CDR3 DNA follows: TGCAGCGCTGAAGACGGCGCCTACGAGCAGTACTTC. The chain uses TRBV29-1 and TRBJ2-7, with D unresolved. Germline V gene sequence: CDR1 SQVTM, CDR2 ANQGSEA. The CDR3 extends over 12 amino acids.

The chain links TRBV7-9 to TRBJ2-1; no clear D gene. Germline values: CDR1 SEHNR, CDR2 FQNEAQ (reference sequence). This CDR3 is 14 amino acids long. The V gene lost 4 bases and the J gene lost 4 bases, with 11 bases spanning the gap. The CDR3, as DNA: TGTGCCAGCAGCTCCGGTGACATTTACAATGAGCAGTTCTTC. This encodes CASSSGDIYNEQFF.

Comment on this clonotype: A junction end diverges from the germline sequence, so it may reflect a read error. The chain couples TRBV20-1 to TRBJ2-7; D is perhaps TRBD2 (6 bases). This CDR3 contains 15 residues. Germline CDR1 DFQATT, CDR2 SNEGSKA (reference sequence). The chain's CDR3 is CNARLRDWSSYKQYF. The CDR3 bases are TGCAATGCTAGGCTCCGGGACTGGAGCTCCTACAAGCAGTACTTC.

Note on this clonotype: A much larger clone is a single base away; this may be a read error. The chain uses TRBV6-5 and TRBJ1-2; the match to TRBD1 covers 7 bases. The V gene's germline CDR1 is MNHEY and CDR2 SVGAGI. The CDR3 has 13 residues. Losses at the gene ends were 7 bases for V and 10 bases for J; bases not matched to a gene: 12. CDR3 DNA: TGTGCCAGCACCCAAAGGGGGCTCGATGACTACACCTTC. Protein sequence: CASTQRGLDDYTF.

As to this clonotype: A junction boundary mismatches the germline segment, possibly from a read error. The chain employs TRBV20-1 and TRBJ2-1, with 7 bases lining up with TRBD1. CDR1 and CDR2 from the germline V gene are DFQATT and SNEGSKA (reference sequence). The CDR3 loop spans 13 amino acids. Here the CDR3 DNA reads TGCGGTGCTTCCGGGACAGACTACAATGAGCAGTCCTTC. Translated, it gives CGASGTDYNEQSF.

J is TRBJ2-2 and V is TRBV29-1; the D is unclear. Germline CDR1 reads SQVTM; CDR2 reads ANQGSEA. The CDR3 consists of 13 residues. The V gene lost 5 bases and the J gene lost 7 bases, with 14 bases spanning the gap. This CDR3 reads CSVKGPSGGELFF. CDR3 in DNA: TGCAGCGTTAAAGGTCCATCGGGCGGGGAGCTGTTTTTT.

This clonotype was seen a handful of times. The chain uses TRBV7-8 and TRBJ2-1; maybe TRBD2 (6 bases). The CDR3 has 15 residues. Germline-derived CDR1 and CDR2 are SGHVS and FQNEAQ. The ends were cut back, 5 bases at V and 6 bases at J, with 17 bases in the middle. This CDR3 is CASSPTSFLPNEQFF. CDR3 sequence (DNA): TGTGCCAGCAGCCCAACTAGCTTCCTCCCCAATGAGCAGTTCTTC.

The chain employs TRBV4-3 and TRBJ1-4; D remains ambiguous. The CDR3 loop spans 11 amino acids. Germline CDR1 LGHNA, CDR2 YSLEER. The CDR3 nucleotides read TGCGTCACCAGCCAAGCGGGAAAACTGTTTTTT. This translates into CVTSQAGKLFF.

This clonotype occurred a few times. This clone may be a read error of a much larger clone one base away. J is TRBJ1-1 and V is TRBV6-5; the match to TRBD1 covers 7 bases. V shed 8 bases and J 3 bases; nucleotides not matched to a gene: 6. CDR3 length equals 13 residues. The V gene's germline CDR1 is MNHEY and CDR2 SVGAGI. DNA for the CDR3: TGTGCCAGCTCTCCGGGACAGTACACTGAAGCTTTCTTT. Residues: CASSPGQYTEAFF.

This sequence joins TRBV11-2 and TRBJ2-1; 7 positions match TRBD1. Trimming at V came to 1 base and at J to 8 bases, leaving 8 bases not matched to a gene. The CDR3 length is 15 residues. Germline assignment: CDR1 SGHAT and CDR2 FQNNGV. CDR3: CASSLASRGNDEQFF. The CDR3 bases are TGTGCCAGCAGCTTAGCTAGCAGGGGGAACGATGAGCAGTTCTTC.

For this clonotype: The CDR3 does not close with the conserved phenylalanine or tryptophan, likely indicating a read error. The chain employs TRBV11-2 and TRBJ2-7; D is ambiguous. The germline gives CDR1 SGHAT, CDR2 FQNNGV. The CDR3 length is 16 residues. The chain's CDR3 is CANSLDGGPSSYEQYI. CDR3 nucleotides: TGTGCCAACAGCTTAGATGGCGGCCCTTCCTCCTACGAGCAGTACATC.

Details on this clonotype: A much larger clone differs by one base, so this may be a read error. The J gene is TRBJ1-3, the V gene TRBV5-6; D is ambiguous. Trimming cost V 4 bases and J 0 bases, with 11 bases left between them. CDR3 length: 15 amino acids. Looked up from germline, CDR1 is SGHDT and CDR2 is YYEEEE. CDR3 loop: CASSMASRSGNTIYF. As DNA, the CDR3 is TGTGCCAGCAGCATGGCGTCTCGCTCTGGAAACACCATATATTTT.

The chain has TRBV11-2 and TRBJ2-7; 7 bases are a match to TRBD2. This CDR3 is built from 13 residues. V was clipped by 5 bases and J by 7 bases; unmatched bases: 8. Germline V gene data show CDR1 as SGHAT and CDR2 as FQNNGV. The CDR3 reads CASSAGLETEQYF. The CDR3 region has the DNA TGTGCCAGCAGCGCCGGACTAGAGACTGAGCAGTACTTC. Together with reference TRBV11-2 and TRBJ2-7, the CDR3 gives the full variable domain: EAGVAQSPRYKIIEKRQSVAFWCNPISGHATLYWYQQILGQGPKLLIQFQNNGVVDDSQLPKDRFSAERLKGVDSTLKIQPAKLEDSAVYLCASSAGLETEQYFGPGTRLTVT.

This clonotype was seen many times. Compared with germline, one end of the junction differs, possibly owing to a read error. Written as DNA, the CDR3 is TGTGCCGGCAGCTTAGGTGAGGGTCGAAGCTCTGAAGCTTTCTTT. Its protein product is CAGSLGEGRSSEAFF. The chain employs TRBV11-2 and TRBJ1-1; unclear D gene. From germline, CDR1 is SGHAT and CDR2 FQNNGV. The CDR3 is 15 residues long. The full variable domain, with the rest looked up from reference TRBV11-2 and TRBJ1-1, is EAGVAQSPRYKIIEKRQSVAFWCNPISGHATLYWYQQILGQGPKLLIQFQNNGVVDDSQLPKDRFSAERLKGVDSTLKIQPAKLEDSAVYLCAGSLGEGRSSEAFFGQGTRLTVV.

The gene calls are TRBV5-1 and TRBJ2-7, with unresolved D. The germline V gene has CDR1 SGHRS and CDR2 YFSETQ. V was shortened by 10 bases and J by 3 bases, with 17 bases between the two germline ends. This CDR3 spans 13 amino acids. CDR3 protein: CAQQSGSYYEQYF. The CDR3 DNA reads TGCGCCCAGCAGTCCGGGTCCTACTACGAGCAGTACTTC.

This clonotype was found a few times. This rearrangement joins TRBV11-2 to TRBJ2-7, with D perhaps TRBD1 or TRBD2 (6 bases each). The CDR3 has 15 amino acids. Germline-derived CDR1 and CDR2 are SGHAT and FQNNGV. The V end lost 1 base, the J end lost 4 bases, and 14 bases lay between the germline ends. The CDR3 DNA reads TGTGCCAGCAGCTTAGGGGGGGCGCAATATTACGAGCAGTACTTC. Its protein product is CASSLGGAQYYEQYF.

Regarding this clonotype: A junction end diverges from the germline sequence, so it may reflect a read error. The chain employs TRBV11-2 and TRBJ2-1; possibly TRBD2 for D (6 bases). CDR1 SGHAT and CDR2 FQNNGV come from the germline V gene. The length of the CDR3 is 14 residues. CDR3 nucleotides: TGTGTCAGCAGCTCCCGCCATGGAGGGACTGAGCAGTTCTTC. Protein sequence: CVSSSRHGGTEQFF.

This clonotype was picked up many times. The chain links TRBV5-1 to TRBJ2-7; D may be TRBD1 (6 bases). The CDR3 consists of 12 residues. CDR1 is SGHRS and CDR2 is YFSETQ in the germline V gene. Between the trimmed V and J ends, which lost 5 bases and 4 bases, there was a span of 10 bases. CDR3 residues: CASSSGTYEQYF. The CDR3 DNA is TGCGCCAGCAGTTCCGGGACATACGAGCAGTACTTC.

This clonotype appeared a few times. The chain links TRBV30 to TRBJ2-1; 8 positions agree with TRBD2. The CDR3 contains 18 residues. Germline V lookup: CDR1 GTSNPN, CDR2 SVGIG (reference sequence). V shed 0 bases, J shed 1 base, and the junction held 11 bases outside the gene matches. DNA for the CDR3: TGTGCCTGGAGTGTAGCCTGGAGCGGGAGAGGATCCTACAATGAGCAGTTCTTC. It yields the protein CAWSVAWSGRGSYNEQFF.

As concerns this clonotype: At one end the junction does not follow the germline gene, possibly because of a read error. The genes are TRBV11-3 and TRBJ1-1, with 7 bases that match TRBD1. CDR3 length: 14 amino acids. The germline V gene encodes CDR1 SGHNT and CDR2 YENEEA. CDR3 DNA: TGTGCCAGCAGCCCGGGACAGCTAAACACTGAAGCGCTCTTT. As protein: CASSPGQLNTEALF.

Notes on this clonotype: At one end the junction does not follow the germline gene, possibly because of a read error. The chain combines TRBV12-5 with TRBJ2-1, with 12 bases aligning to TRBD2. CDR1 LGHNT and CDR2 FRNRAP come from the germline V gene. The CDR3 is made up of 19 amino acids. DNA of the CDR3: TGTGCTAGTGGTTTAGGCCTAGCGGGAGGGCACTTCTCCTACAAAGAGCAGTTCTTC. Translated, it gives CASGLGLAGGHFSYKEQFF.

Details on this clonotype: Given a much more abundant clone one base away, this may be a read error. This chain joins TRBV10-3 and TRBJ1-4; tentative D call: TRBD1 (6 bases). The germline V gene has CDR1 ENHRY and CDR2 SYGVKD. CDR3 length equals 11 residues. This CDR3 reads CTTSDSEKLFF. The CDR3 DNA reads TGTACCACCTCGGACAGTGAAAAACTGTTTTTT.

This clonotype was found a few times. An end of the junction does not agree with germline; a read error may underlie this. In nucleotides, the CDR3 is TGTGCCAGCAGTGCATACAGCGGGAAGGCCGCTCAAGAGGCCCAGTACTTC. This sequence encodes CASSAYSGKAAQEAQYF. V and J are TRBV12-3 or TRBV12-4 and TRBJ2-5; 7 bases map to TRBD2. The length of the CDR3 is 17 residues.